The T cell receptor beta chain under discussion was sequenced for a study of blood T cell repertoires in COVID-19 (TCRdb year 2020). Regarding the complete study: The collaborator samples originated in the United States, Italy and Spain and spanned the acute and convalescent phases of COVID-19. The material from the prospective study consisted of cDNA or gDNA derived from T cells, B-cell-depleted T cells, or PBMCs. Deeply sampled blood TCRbeta repertoires from subjects exposed to, actively infected with, or recovered from COVID-19 were included in the dataset. A freely available public database, intended as a resource for researchers studying the immune response to SARS-CoV-2, is where the repertoires were released. Samples came from the ongoing ImmuneRACE study (first 160 participants) plus 1,254 subjects from 6 global collaborators. A de-identified subject ID, COVID-19 status, age in years and sex were almost always included in the sample metadata. Where available, HLA class I and class II types were taken from metadata supplied by the sample provider and were not determined by assay-based typing. General conclusions and limits of the study: The amount of clinical and demographic metadata varied by source and participant and was provided uncurated.

The germline V gene encodes CDR1 SNHLY and CDR2 FYNNEI. Trimmed from V: 6 bases; trimmed from J: 9 bases; junction bases lacking a gene match: 8. The CDR3 goes from the cysteine to the phenylalanine over 12 residues. The kept DNA is CDR3 alone, 36 bases in frame from the first base. Collaborating institutions collected whole blood in K2EDTA tubes following their own protocols. Collaborator samples were shipped for TCRbeta analysis as frozen whole blood, isolated PBMCs, or DNA extracted from either sample type. The immunoSEQ Assay, a bias-controlled multiplex PCR, was used to amplify TCRbeta CDR3 regions from genomic DNA. In the source study's methods: Nucleated cell counts per sample were estimated from amplification of reference gene primers within the assay. To quantify the absolute abundance of each unique TCRbeta CDR3 rearrangement, sequence reads were collapsed and filtered. For each sample, productive Simpson clonality was calculated as the square root of Simpson's diversity index across productive rearrangements. Imported from immuneACCESS, the table was reduced by TCRdb to in-frame sequences with V and J called. These copies leave out some clones; in studies compared against another copy, an unresolved V gene accounts for under half, and the cause of the remainder is not known. V, J and clone size reflect that table, while D and trimming were determined from the DNA. In this sample the table shows fewer than 100,000 clones, more than 60% of which occur a single time. Jointly, the top ten make up approximately 25% of the sample.

This clone was seen more than once but under ten times. Its antigen is unknown. Nothing much larger sits one base from this clone, and base qualities are not available. The V and J genes are TRBV2 and TRBJ2-7, with 7 junctional bases fitting TRBD1. The material sequenced was peripheral blood. The clonotype comes from a man aged 65 to 79 with acute or convalescent COVID-19. The bases read TGTGCCAGCAGCGGGGACAGCCCTGTGCAGTACTTC. The resulting protein is CASSGDSPVQYF.